Below are 32 T cell receptor beta chains sequenced from a single sample in a study of T cells in Graves' hyperthyroidism and ophthalmopathy. Researchers took RNA transcripts and amplified the TCR beta CDR3 regions from them. Primed by the HTBI set, a first-round RT-PCR was run on the TCR CDR3. TCRdb passed the multiplex PCR reads through MiXCR, listing each CDR3 protein once. The sample lists under 400,000 distinct CDR3 sequences; 20% to 30% were seen once. The sequencing input was blood. The receptors derive from a middle-aged man with Graves' hyperthyroidism.

This clonotype was seen only a few times. One end of the junction fails to match germline, which may point to a read error. This chain connects TRBV20-1 to TRBJ2-1; D remains ambiguous. Germline assignment: CDR1 DFQATT and CDR2 SNEGSKA (reference sequence). The CDR3 has 13 residues. The CDR3 loop is CSARPGLYNEQSF. The CDR3 DNA follows: TGCAGTGCTAGACCGGGTCTGTACAATGAGCAGTCCTTC.

The genes are TRBV20-1 and TRBJ1-5, with D possibly TRBD1 on 5 matching bases. Germline CDR1 DFQATT, CDR2 SNEGSKA (reference sequence). V was trimmed by 4 bases and J by 1 base, leaving 14 bases between them. The CDR3 extends over 15 amino acids. CDR3 amino acids: CSATTRQRSNQPQHF. The DNA of the CDR3 is TGCAGTGCTACTACACGACAGAGAAGCAATCAGCCCCAGCATTTT.

This clonotype came up a few times. V and J are TRBV6-2 or TRBV6-3 and TRBJ2-7, with 7 bases that match TRBD1. V was pared by 7 bases and J by 0 bases, with 12 bases of the junction left unmatched. The CDR3 extends over 16 amino acids. Per germline, CDR1 MNHEY and CDR2 SVGEGT. CDR3 protein: CASTTIRQGYSYEQYF. In DNA, the CDR3 is TGTGCCAGCACTACTATAAGACAGGGTTACTCCTACGAGCAGTACTTC.

The chain couples TRBV28 to TRBJ2-1, with D possibly TRBD2 on 6 matching bases. Germline CDR1 is MDHEN and CDR2 is SYDVKM. V lost 6 bases, J lost 4 bases, and 19 bases lay in between. This CDR3 has 16 amino acids. The CDR3: CASSLRYRGIYNEQFF. CDR3 DNA sequence: TGTGCCAGCAGCTTGAGATATCGCGGGATTTACAATGAGCAGTTCTTC.

In DNA, the CDR3 is TGTGCCAGCAGTAAGAGATTAGCGGGAGGTGGCAATGAGCAGTTCTTC. Translated: CASSKRLAGGGNEQFF. The V and J genes are TRBV6-1 and TRBJ2-1; 10 bases agree with TRBD2. Germline assignment: CDR1 MNHNS and CDR2 SASEGT. CDR3 size: 16 residues. V was pared by 5 bases and J by 6 bases, with 10 bases of the junction left unmatched.

The chain uses TRBV19 and TRBJ2-2; the match to TRBD2 covers 8 bases. The ends lost 3 bases at V and 4 bases at J; junction bases unmatched: 4. Germline-derived CDR1 and CDR2 are LNHDA and SQIVND (reference sequence). The CDR3 runs to 15 residues. The CDR3 DNA reads TGTGCCAGTAGTATCTCGGGGGGGCCCACCGGGGAGCTGTTTTTT. This codes for CASSISGGPTGELFF.

This clonotype was observed a handful of times. The chain employs TRBV24-1 and TRBJ2-1; D may correspond to TRBD1 or TRBD2 (5 bases each). Germline CDR1 is KGHDR and CDR2 is SFDVKD. CDR3 size: 16 residues. Trimming cost V 6 bases and J 3 bases, with 17 bases left between them. The DNA of the CDR3 is TGTGCCACCAGTTCGGGACGGTTAGCTGACTACAATGAGCAGTTCTTC. It encodes CATSSGRLADYNEQFF.

This clonotype was recorded many times. The chain employs TRBV6-1 and TRBJ2-5, with D maybe TRBD2 (5 bases). This CDR3 is built from 16 residues. V lost 2 bases, J lost 2 bases, and 15 bases lay in between. Looked up from germline, CDR1 is MNHNS and CDR2 is SASEGT. CDR3 sequence reads: CASSEYFASWQETQYF. The CDR3, as DNA: TGTGCCAGCAGTGAATACTTCGCTAGCTGGCAAGAGACCCAGTACTTC.

In its sample, this clonotype was seen many times. The chain couples TRBV12-3 or TRBV12-4 to TRBJ2-3; 8 bases agree with TRBD1. The CDR3 runs 17 residues. Trimming took 1 base from V and 4 from J; bases not matched to a gene: 10. Here the CDR3 reads CASSLVGTGKGADTQYF. DNA of the CDR3: TGTGCCAGCAGTTTAGTGGGGACAGGAAAGGGCGCAGATACGCAGTATTTT.

This clonotype occurred many times. J is TRBJ2-1 and V is TRBV7-3; weak D call: TRBD1 (5 bases). V lost 6 bases to trimming and J lost 10 bases, with 13 bases between them. This CDR3 spans 12 amino acids. Germline V gene lookup returns CDR1 SGHTA and CDR2 FQGTGA. The chain's CDR3 is CASSQGKGEQFF. The CDR3 DNA is TGTGCCAGCAGTCAAGGGAAGGGGGAGCAGTTCTTC.

This clonotype was counted between two and nine times. The V gene is TRBV20-1, the J gene TRBJ2-1, with 11 bases lining up with TRBD2. This CDR3 is built from 16 residues. Germline loops: CDR1 DFQATT, CDR2 SNEGSKA (reference sequence). Trimming cost V 0 bases and J 5 bases; bases outside gene matches: 6. CDR3 sequence reads: CSARDSGLAVNNEQFF. CDR3 DNA sequence: TGCAGTGCTAGAGATTCGGGACTAGCGGTAAACAATGAGCAGTTCTTC.

This clonotype was picked up many times. The chain carries TRBV7-9 and TRBJ2-7; D perhaps matches TRBD2 (6 bases). CDR3 length: 14 amino acids. The V gene lost 6 bases and the J gene lost 0 bases, with 12 bases spanning the gap. The germline gives CDR1 SEHNR, CDR2 FQNEAQ (reference sequence). CDR3 residues: CASRSPGSSYEQYF. CDR3 nucleotides: TGTGCCAGCAGAAGCCCCGGGAGCTCCTACGAGCAGTACTTC.

The genes are TRBV2 and TRBJ2-1; unclear D gene. Germline CDR1 SNHLY, CDR2 FYNNEI. This CDR3 contains 13 residues. V gave up 1 base and J gave up 5 bases, with 6 bases separating them. The CDR3 coding sequence is TGTGCCAGCAGTGAAGGAGAGGACAATGAGCAGTTCTTC. This gives the protein CASSEGEDNEQFF.

The rearrangement uses TRBV5-1 and TRBJ2-7; D gene ambiguous. The CDR3 runs 15 residues. V lost 0 bases and J 4 bases, leaving 14 bases between the germline ends. Germline V gives CDR1 SGHRS, CDR2 YFSETQ. For the CDR3, the DNA is TGCGCCAGCAGCTTGGAGTATGGGGTTCGGTACGAGCAGTACTTC. This codes for CASSLEYGVRYEQYF.

The genes are TRBV28 and TRBJ1-4, with 8 bases lining up with TRBD1. This CDR3 is 13 amino acids long. In germline, CDR1 is MDHEN, CDR2 SYDVKM. After removal of 9 bases from V and 4 bases from J, the junction contained 4 bases not matched to a gene. Here the CDR3 reads CASKTGDNEKLFF. The CDR3 region has the DNA TGTGCCAGTAAGACAGGGGATAATGAAAAACTGTTTTTT.

J is TRBJ2-5 and V is TRBV5-1; 11 bases map to TRBD1. The CDR3 contains 15 residues. The germline gives CDR1 SGHRS, CDR2 YFSETQ. V shed 0 bases and J 4 bases; nucleotides not matched to a gene: 2. CDR3 sequence reads: CASSLEDRGRETQYF. For the CDR3, the DNA is TGCGCCAGCAGCTTGGAGGACAGGGGGCGAGAGACCCAGTACTTC. Drawing the rest from reference TRBV5-1 and TRBJ2-5, the complete variable domain is KAGVTQTPRYLIKTRGQQVTLSCSPISGHRSVSWYQQTPGQGLQFLFEYFSETQRNKGNFPGRFSGRQFSNSRSEMNVSTLELGDSALYLCASSLEDRGRETQYFGPGTRLLVL.

The rearrangement joins TRBV20-1 to TRBJ2-1; TRBD2 matches at 9 bases. This CDR3 comprises 15 residues. Germline V gene lookup returns CDR1 DFQATT and CDR2 SNEGSKA (reference sequence). V was pared by 0 bases and J by 3 bases, with 3 bases of the junction left unmatched. The CDR3 region has the DNA TGCAGTGCTAGAGATTCTAGCGGGATCTACAATGAGCAGTTCTTC. Translating it yields CSARDSSGIYNEQFF.

This clonotype was detected ten times or more. The V call is TRBV2, the J call TRBJ2-7; D not resolved. CDR3 size: 13 residues. The V gene's germline CDR1 is SNHLY and CDR2 FYNNEI. Trimming left V 4 bases short and J 2 bases short, with 9 bases between. CDR3 bases: TGTGCCAGCAGTGTAAGCTTTGCCTACGAGCAGTACTTC. Translating it yields CASSVSFAYEQYF.

In this sample, this clonotype turned up a few times. V usage is TRBV18 and J usage is TRBJ2-7, with 8 bases aligning to TRBD1. Germline values: CDR1 KGHSH, CDR2 LQKENI. The CDR3 has 14 amino acids. The ends lost 5 bases at V and 5 bases at J; junction bases unmatched: 8. Here the CDR3 reads CASSSAGGGNEQYF. DNA of the CDR3: TGTGCCAGCTCATCCGCAGGGGGCGGAAACGAGCAGTACTTC.

The V gene is TRBV28, the J gene TRBJ2-1; 9 nucleotides match TRBD1. CDR3 size: 14 residues. Germline assignment: CDR1 MDHEN and CDR2 SYDVKM. V gave up 5 bases and J gave up 14 bases; unmatched junction bases: 13. The CDR3 loop reads CASSESGPGQGEFF. For the CDR3, the DNA is TGTGCCAGCAGTGAATCTGGACCGGGACAGGGTGAGTTCTTC.

This clonotype has just a few counts. Given a much more abundant clone one base away, this may be a read error. The rearrangement uses TRBV5-5 and TRBJ2-7; a weak D match, TRBD1 (9 bases). Germline-derived CDR1 and CDR2 are SGHKS and YYEKEE (reference sequence). There are 15 residues in the CDR3. The CDR3 sequence: CAGSLLAGQGSEQYF. CDR3 nucleotides: TGTGCCGGCAGCTTGTTAGCGGGACAGGGATCCGAGCAGTACTTC. Complete variable domain (other parts from reference TRBV5-5 and TRBJ2-7): DAGVTQSPTHLIKTRGQQVTLRCSPISGHKSVSWYQQVLGQGPQFIFQYYEKEERGRGNFPDRFSARQFPNYSSELNVNALLLGDSALYLCAGSLLAGQGSEQYFGPGTRLTVT.

The chain combines TRBV4-1 with TRBJ2-5; 7 bases fit TRBD2. The CDR3 length is 18 residues. J gave up 7 bases and V 0 bases, and 17 bases lay outside the gene matches. Germline CDR1 is MGHRA and CDR2 is YSYEKL. CDR3 bases: TGCGCCAGCAGCCAAGAGGATGGAGGGCTGGCGGGAGCAGTGACCCAGTACTTC. Translation: CASSQEDGGLAGAVTQYF.

This sequence joins TRBV24-1 and TRBJ2-3; D is unresolved. V lost 5 bases and J lost 6, with 5 bases in between. This CDR3 is built from 11 residues. Germline V gene lookup returns CDR1 KGHDR and CDR2 SFDVKD. The CDR3 region is CATSVADTQYF. CDR3 coding DNA: TGTGCCACCAGTGTTGCGGATACGCAGTATTTT.

This clonotype was recorded at least ten times. The chain combines TRBV20-1 with TRBJ2-7, with D possibly matching TRBD2 (5 bases). The V end lost 4 bases, the J end lost 4 bases, and 20 bases lay between the germline ends. This CDR3 contains 15 residues. CDR1 and CDR2 from the germline V gene are DFQATT and SNEGSKA (reference sequence). Written as DNA, the CDR3 is TGCAGTGCTACGCTGACCATCGATGGAGGATACGAGCAGTACTTC. It codes for CSATLTIDGGYEQYF.

This sequence joins TRBV28 and TRBJ1-1, with a tentative D call TRBD1 (5 bases). V was trimmed by 4 bases and J by 4 bases, leaving 10 bases between them. Germline CDR1 and CDR2: MDHEN and SYDVKM. The CDR3 sequence is 13 residues long. Here the CDR3 DNA reads TGTGCCAGCAGTTCCGGGACCCTCACTGAAGCTTTCTTT. It translates to CASSSGTLTEAFF.

This clonotype has a handful of counts. This chain's CDR3 is CASSIYTENTEAFF. The CDR3 DNA is TGTGCCAGTAGTATCTATACAGAGAACACTGAAGCTTTCTTT. The chain recombines TRBV19 with TRBJ1-1, with D hard to call. The V gene's germline CDR1 is LNHDA and CDR2 SQIVND (reference sequence). The CDR3 length is 14 residues. Trimming shortened V by 3 bases and J by 1 base, and 9 bases separated the two germline ends.

V is TRBV19 and J is TRBJ1-2; D not certain. The CDR3 covers 13 residues. V lost 6 bases and J lost 4, with 12 bases in between. The V gene's germline CDR1 is LNHDA and CDR2 SQIVND (reference sequence). In DNA, the CDR3 is TGTGCCAGTAGCCAAGCCGAGGGCTATGGCTACACCTTC. As protein: CASSQAEGYGYTF.

This clonotype showed up many times. CDR3 bases: TGTGCCAGCAGCCAAGGAGGTGGCGGGGCAGCCCAGCATTTT. Protein product: CASSQGGGGAAQHF. This sequence joins TRBV3-1 and TRBJ1-5; D may be TRBD1 (5 bases). Trimming stripped 1 base from V and 11 bases from J, with 15 bases between. Germline V gene sequence: CDR1 LGHDT, CDR2 YNNKEL (reference sequence). The CDR3 loop spans 14 amino acids.

This clonotype has at least ten counts. This sequence joins TRBV20-1 and TRBJ2-7; no reliable D call. Trimming removed 6 bases at V and 3 bases at J, with 18 bases between. The germline CDR1 and CDR2 sequences are DFQATT and SNEGSKA (reference sequence). There are 14 residues in the CDR3. The CDR3 bases are TGCAGTGCCTCCCGGTCAGGTGGGATCTACGAGCAGTACTTC. Protein sequence: CSASRSGGIYEQYF.

CDR3 protein: CASSLAGWYGYTF. Written as DNA, the CDR3 is TGTGCCAGCAGCTTAGCGGGGTGGTATGGCTACACCTTC. The rearrangement joins TRBV11-2 to TRBJ1-2; D ambiguous. Trimming cost V 1 base and J 5 bases, with 8 bases left between them. The germline CDR1 and CDR2 sequences are SGHAT and FQNNGV. The CDR3 contains 13 residues.

The CDR3 loop reads CSAKKGLLLQETQYF. The CDR3 DNA reads as TGCAGTGCTAAAAAAGGGCTCCTCCTTCAGGAGACCCAGTACTTC. The V gene is TRBV20-1, the J gene TRBJ2-5; D is uncertain. The CDR3 has 15 residues. Trimming stripped 4 bases from V and 5 bases from J, with 20 bases between. The germline V gene has CDR1 DFQATT and CDR2 SNEGSKA (reference sequence).

This chain connects TRBV6-1 to TRBJ2-5; D unresolved. CDR3 length equals 16 residues. Between the trimmed V and J ends, which lost 5 bases and 2 bases, there was a span of 18 bases. Germline CDR1 is MNHNS and CDR2 is SASEGT. The CDR3 DNA follows: TGTGCCAGCAGTTACGATCGGCCAGGCGCTCAAGAGACCCAGTACTTC. This encodes CASSYDRPGAQETQYF.